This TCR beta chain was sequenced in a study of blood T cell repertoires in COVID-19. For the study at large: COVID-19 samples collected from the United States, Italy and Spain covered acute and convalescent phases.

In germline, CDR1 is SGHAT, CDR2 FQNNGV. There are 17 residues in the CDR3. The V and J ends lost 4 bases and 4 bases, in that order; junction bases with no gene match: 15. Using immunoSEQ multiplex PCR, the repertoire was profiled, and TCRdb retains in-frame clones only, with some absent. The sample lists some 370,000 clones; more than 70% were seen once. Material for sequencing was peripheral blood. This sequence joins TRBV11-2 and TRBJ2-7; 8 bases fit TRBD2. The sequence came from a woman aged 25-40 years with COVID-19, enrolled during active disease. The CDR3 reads CASSSTPVGGRLYEQYF. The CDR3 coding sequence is TGTGCCAGCAGCTCAACCCCAGTGGGCGGGAGGTTATACGAGCAGTACTTC.